These 7 T cell receptor beta chains originate from one sample sequenced in a study of T cell responses to AZD1222 COVID-19 vaccine. Produced via immunoSEQ multiplex PCR; TCRdb's table is partial and in-frame only. The data hold some 140,000 clones, with 88% observed a single time. The sequences come from peripheral blood, collected on day 0 of AZD1222 vaccination. The receptors were gathered from an adult in good health.

The chain couples TRBV19 to TRBJ1-6, with TRBD1 matching 7 bases. The germline gives CDR1 LNHDA, CDR2 SQIVND (reference sequence). V lost 7 bases, J lost 7 bases, and 13 bases stayed unmatched. The CDR3 length is 16 residues. The CDR3 DNA sequence: TGTGCCAGTACCCCACTACCGGGACAGTTAAATTCACCCCTCCACTTT. Translated, it gives CASTPLPGQLNSPLHF.

CDR3 sequence: CASSLTGEHEQYF. CDR3 in DNA: TGTGCCAGCAGCCTGACAGGGGAACACGAGCAGTACTTC. This chain links TRBV11-3 with TRBJ2-7; 8 bases agree with TRBD1. The V gene end was trimmed by 5 bases and the J gene end by 5 bases; junction bases not matched to a gene: 5. The CDR3 is 13 residues long. Germline values: CDR1 SGHNT, CDR2 YENEEA.

V is TRBV19 and J is TRBJ1-1; 8 nucleotides agree with TRBD1. V trimming: 4 bases; J trimming: 3 bases; junction bases outside the gene matches: 7. CDR1 and CDR2 (germline): LNHDA, SQIVND (reference sequence). This CDR3 spans 15 amino acids. CDR3 nucleotides: TGTGCCAGTAGTAGGACAGGGATATTGGACACTGAAGCTTTCTTT. This sequence encodes CASSRTGILDTEAFF.

V gene TRBV5-5 combines with J gene TRBJ1-4; no definite D call. Germline CDR1 and CDR2: SGHKS and YYEKEE (reference sequence). CDR3 length equals 14 residues. V lost 5 bases and J lost 0, with 8 bases in between. The CDR3 coding sequence is TGTGCCAGCAGTCCCGCTACAACTAATGAAAAACTGTTTTTT. Its protein is CASSPATTNEKLFF.

This chain connects TRBV28 to TRBJ1-5, with TRBD1 identical over 8 bases. After removal of 9 bases from V and 4 bases from J, the junction contained 11 bases not matched to a gene. The CDR3 is made up of 15 amino acids. Germline CDR1 MDHEN, CDR2 SYDVKM. The CDR3 is CASLLGQGGNQPQHF. The CDR3 DNA reads TGTGCCAGTCTACTCGGACAGGGAGGGAATCAGCCCCAGCATTTT.

This clone appeared once. The V gene is TRBV3-1 (or the pseudogene TRBV3-2), the J gene TRBJ2-1; D may be TRBD2 (6 bases). CDR3 size: 16 residues. Per germline, CDR1 LGHDT and CDR2 YNNKEL (reference sequence). V lost 4 bases and J 1 base, leaving 14 bases between the germline ends. The CDR3: CASSRTGTRSYNEQFF. The CDR3, as DNA: TGTGCCAGCAGCCGGACCGGGACTCGTTCCTACAATGAGCAGTTCTTC.

The chain is built from TRBV19 and TRBJ1-6; a weak D match, TRBD1 (5 bases). The CDR3 spans 14 residues. The V end lost 7 bases, the J end lost 7 bases, and 14 bases lay between the germline ends. CDR1 is LNHDA and CDR2 is SQIVND in the germline V gene (reference sequence). CDR3 residues: CASNAGTENSPLHF. In DNA, the CDR3 is TGTGCCAGTAACGCCGGGACGGAAAATTCACCCCTCCACTTT.